The 25 T cell receptor beta chains below come from one sample, sequenced in a study of blood T cell repertoires in COVID-19. Produced via immunoSEQ multiplex PCR; TCRdb's table is partial and in-frame only. The sample has about 120,000 clones; roughly 82% are singletons. Sequenced input: peripheral blood. These receptors all come from a middle-aged woman with acute or convalescent COVID-19.

This clone occurred a few times. The rearrangement uses TRBV11-2 and TRBJ2-3; 9 nucleotides agree with TRBD2. Per germline, CDR1 SGHAT and CDR2 FQNNGV. CDR3 length: 15 amino acids. Trimming at V came to 4 bases and at J to 3 bases, leaving 5 bases not matched to a gene. The DNA of the CDR3 is TGTGCCAGCAGCTATAGCGGGGGAAGGACAGATACGCAGTATTTT. Translated: CASSYSGGRTDTQYF. The full variable domain, with the rest looked up from reference TRBV11-2 and TRBJ2-3, is EAGVAQSPRYKIIEKRQSVAFWCNPISGHATLYWYQQILGQGPKLLIQFQNNGVVDDSQLPKDRFSAERLKGVDSTLKIQPAKLEDSAVYLCASSYSGGRTDTQYFGPGTRLTVL.

J is TRBJ2-5 and V is TRBV11-3; perhaps TRBD1 as D (7 bases). This CDR3 is built from 12 residues. Trimming pared 5 bases from V and 4 bases from J, leaving 8 bases between. CDR1 is SGHNT and CDR2 is YENEEA in the germline V gene. CDR3 protein: CASSQGGETQYF. The CDR3, as DNA: TGTGCCAGCAGCCAGGGGGGAGAGACCCAGTACTTC.

The chain uses TRBV6-5 and TRBJ1-1; the D gene is possibly TRBD1 (6 bases). There are 15 residues in the CDR3. The V and J ends lost 2 bases and 5 bases respectively, with 15 bases between them. Germline assignment: CDR1 MNHEY and CDR2 SVGAGI. CDR3 bases: TGTGCCAGCAGTTACCGCCGGGGGGGCGTAACTGAAGCTTTCTTT. This codes for CASSYRRGGVTEAFF.

The chain combines TRBV5-4 with TRBJ2-3; possibly TRBD1 for D (6 bases). Germline loops: CDR1 SGHNT, CDR2 YYREEE (reference sequence). Deletions cut 4 bases from V and 0 bases from J, with 18 bases between. This CDR3 is 17 amino acids long. Written as DNA, the CDR3 is TGTGCCAGCAGCCCCCCCGGGCGGACAGCTAGCACAGATACGCAGTATTTT. Its translation: CASSPPGRTASTDTQYF.

J is TRBJ1-5 and V is TRBV28; TRBD1 matches at 9 bases. The junction had 6 bases not matched to a gene; V was cut back by 5 bases and J by 4 bases. CDR1 and CDR2 from the germline V gene are MDHEN and SYDVKM. CDR3 length equals 15 residues. For the CDR3, the DNA is TGTGCCAGCAGTCCGCCGACAGGGGGTAATCAGCCCCAGCATTTT. Its protein is CASSPPTGGNQPQHF.

The chain joins TRBV5-8 to TRBJ2-7; D is perhaps TRBD2 (6 bases). CDR1 is SGHTS, CDR2 YDEGEE, per germline. CDR3 length equals 14 residues. V was cut by 5 bases and J by 5 bases, with 17 bases left in between. The CDR3 DNA follows: TGTGCCAGCAGTGGGGGACTTATAGGCGACGAGCAGTACTTC. Protein product: CASSGGLIGDEQYF.

The chain uses TRBV6-5 and TRBJ2-1, with D possibly matching TRBD1 (6 bases). The ends were cut back, 6 bases at V and 4 bases at J, with 16 bases in the middle. CDR1 is MNHEY and CDR2 is SVGAGI in the germline V gene. The CDR3 extends over 15 amino acids. The CDR3 reads CASSLGWGLYNEQFF. DNA for the CDR3: TGTGCCAGCAGCCTTGGGTGGGGGCTATACAATGAGCAGTTCTTC.

This clone was detected only once. This chain joins TRBV27 and TRBJ1-5, with D possibly matching TRBD1 (5 bases). The V end lost 3 bases, the J end lost 0 bases, and 12 bases lay between the germline ends. The CDR3 covers 16 residues. From germline, CDR1 is MNHEY and CDR2 SMNVEV (reference sequence). CDR3 nucleotides: TGTGCCAGCAGTTTCCAGGGCCCGACTAGCAATCAGCCCCAGCATTTT. Protein sequence: CASSFQGPTSNQPQHF.

This clone came up once. The rearrangement joins TRBV27 to TRBJ2-5, with D perhaps TRBD1 (6 bases). The CDR3 runs 14 residues. From germline, CDR1 is MNHEY and CDR2 SMNVEV (reference sequence). Trimming pared 2 bases from V and 2 bases from J, leaving 9 bases between. The CDR3 nucleotides are TGTGCCAGCAGTTTACGGCAGGGGCAAGAGACCCAGTACTTC. As protein: CASSLRQGQETQYF.

V and J are TRBV27 and TRBJ1-2; unclear D gene. V was pared by 2 bases and J by 4 bases, with 8 bases between. This CDR3 contains 13 residues. Germline CDR1 and CDR2: MNHEY and SMNVEV (reference sequence). CDR3 loop: CASSLQEGYGYTF. The DNA for the CDR3 is TGTGCCAGCAGTTTACAAGAGGGCTATGGCTACACCTTC.

This chain connects TRBV27 to TRBJ1-3; 10 bases are a match to TRBD1. Germline V lookup: CDR1 MNHEY, CDR2 SMNVEV (reference sequence). Trimming removed 3 bases from V and 3 bases from J; junction bases left unmatched: 2. The CDR3 has 15 amino acids. The CDR3 nucleotides are TGTGCCAGCAGTTTTGACAGGGGGCTTGGAAACACCATATATTTT. Translating it yields CASSFDRGLGNTIYF.

The chain employs TRBV19 and TRBJ1-5, with TRBD1 as a possible D gene (5 bases). The CDR3 is made up of 14 amino acids. The germline gives CDR1 LNHDA, CDR2 SQIVND (reference sequence). V lost 5 bases and J lost 4, with 12 bases in between. The CDR3: CASSLRQSNQPQHF. CDR3 bases: TGTGCCAGTAGTCTCCGACAGAGTAATCAGCCCCAGCATTTT.

The chain combines TRBV27 with TRBJ1-2, with TRBD1 matching 10 bases. From germline, CDR1 is MNHEY and CDR2 SMNVEV (reference sequence). The length of the CDR3 is 13 residues. The trim removed 4 bases at V and 8 bases at J, leaving 4 bases unmatched. CDR3 region: CASSSTGGGGYTF. The CDR3 DNA reads as TGTGCCAGCAGTTCGACAGGGGGCGGCGGCTACACCTTC.

The V and J genes are TRBV30 and TRBJ2-3; D may be TRBD2 (6 bases). Trimming shortened V by 1 base and J by 2 bases, and 19 bases separated the two germline ends. Germline assignment: CDR1 GTSNPN and CDR2 SVGIG (reference sequence). CDR3 length: 17 residues. This CDR3 is CAWSGLRDSWHTDTQYF. The CDR3, as DNA: TGTGCCTGGAGTGGCCTTAGGGACTCCTGGCACACAGATACGCAGTATTTT.

This clone was seen only a few times. The rearrangement links TRBV6-2 or TRBV6-3 to TRBJ2-7, with 11 nucleotides matching TRBD2. The CDR3 is made up of 15 amino acids. The J segment lost 3 bases and the V segment lost 4 bases, leaving 5 bases of the junction unmatched. Germline-derived CDR1 and CDR2 are MNHEY and SVGEGT. The CDR3 region is CASSSGTSGHYEQYF. In nucleotides, the CDR3 is TGTGCCAGCAGTTCCGGGACTAGCGGACACTACGAGCAGTACTTC.

The chain couples TRBV7-2 to TRBJ2-1; 14 nucleotides line up with TRBD2. J gave up 6 bases and V 3 bases, and 7 bases lay outside the gene matches. This CDR3 region has 17 residues. CDR1 is SGHTA, CDR2 FQGNSA, per germline. CDR3 sequence reads: CASSFRLAGGHRNEQFF. CDR3 in DNA: TGTGCCAGCAGCTTCCGACTAGCGGGGGGGCATCGCAATGAGCAGTTCTTC. Full variable domain (rest looked up from reference TRBV7-2 and TRBJ2-1): GAGVSQSPSNKVTEKGKDVELRCDPISGHTALYWYRQSLGQGLEFLIYFQGNSAPDKSGLPSDRFSAERTGGSVSTLTIQRTQQEDSAVYLCASSFRLAGGHRNEQFFGPGTRLTVL.

The gene calls are TRBV6-4 and TRBJ1-3; D is unresolved. The germline V gene has CDR1 MRHNA and CDR2 SNTAGT. Trimming removed 7 bases at V and 0 bases at J, with 10 bases between. The CDR3 is 14 amino acids. This chain's CDR3 is CASIPGNSGNTIYF. CDR3 nucleotide sequence: TGTGCCAGCATCCCAGGAAACTCTGGAAACACCATATATTTT.

This chain links TRBV4-1 with TRBJ1-1; D remains unclear. Trimming removed 2 bases from V and 4 bases from J, with 20 bases in between. The CDR3 runs to 17 residues. Germline CDR1 reads MGHRA; CDR2 reads YSYEKL. CDR3 bases: TGCGCCAGCAGCCAATCGGTGGGGAGGAGAGTACGCACTGAAGCTTTCTTT. Translation: CASSQSVGRRVRTEAFF.

The CDR3 bases are TGTGCCAGCAGTCCAGGACAGGGTTTACATGGCTACACCTTC. Protein: CASSPGQGLHGYTF. The V call is TRBV27, the J call TRBJ1-2, with 8 bases that match TRBD1. This CDR3 spans 14 amino acids. In germline, CDR1 is MNHEY, CDR2 SMNVEV (reference sequence). The V segment lost 5 bases and the J segment 6 bases; nucleotides outside the gene matches: 8.

This chain uses TRBV7-2 with TRBJ1-4, with D perhaps matching TRBD1 (5 bases). Trimming removed 6 bases from V and 8 bases from J, with 19 bases in between. The germline V gene encodes CDR1 SGHTA and CDR2 FQGNSA. The length of the CDR3 is 15 residues. The CDR3 loop is CASRPLGAGREKLFF. The CDR3 region has the DNA TGTGCCAGCAGACCCCTCGGAGCGGGGCGGGAAAAACTGTTTTTT. Full variable domain (remainder filled in from reference TRBV7-2 and TRBJ1-4): GAGVSQSPSNKVTEKGKDVELRCDPISGHTALYWYRQSLGQGLEFLIYFQGNSAPDKSGLPSDRFSAERTGGSVSTLTIQRTQQEDSAVYLCASRPLGAGREKLFFGSGTQLSVL.

J is TRBJ1-1 and V is TRBV5-1; D is unclear. Germline V CDR1 and CDR2: SGHRS, YFSETQ. V gave up 6 bases and J gave up 6 bases, with 12 bases separating them. The CDR3 covers 12 residues. CDR3 protein: CASTLSGSEAFF. CDR3 in DNA: TGCGCCAGCACCTTATCCGGGTCTGAAGCTTTCTTT.

The chain carries TRBV5-1 and TRBJ2-7; the match to TRBD2 covers 8 bases. Germline CDR1 and CDR2: SGHRS and YFSETQ. Trimming cost V 1 base and J 2 bases; bases outside gene matches: 5. The CDR3 contains 15 residues. The CDR3 reads CASSLMVAGTYEQYF. In DNA form, the CDR3 reads TGCGCCAGCAGCTTGATGGTAGCGGGGACCTACGAGCAGTACTTC.

The rearrangement links TRBV7-9 to TRBJ1-6; no clear D. The CDR3 length is 15 residues. V dropped 1 base and J dropped 0 bases, with 4 bases sitting between them. CDR1 SEHNR and CDR2 FQNEAQ come from the germline V gene (reference sequence). This CDR3 reads CASSLGSSYNSPLHF. CDR3 nucleotides: TGTGCCAGCAGCTTAGGCAGCTCCTATAATTCACCCCTCCACTTT.

The genes are TRBV18 and TRBJ1-2, with D possibly matching TRBD1 (6 bases). Germline values: CDR1 KGHSH, CDR2 LQKENI. V shed 3 bases and J shed 7 bases, with 9 bases lying between them. CDR3 length equals 12 residues. The CDR3 sequence: CASSPGTSGYTF. CDR3 nucleotides: TGTGCCAGCTCACCGGGGACATCTGGCTACACCTTC.

V gene TRBV6-1 combines with J gene TRBJ1-3; weak D call: TRBD1 (5 bases). With 4 bases removed from V and 2 bases from J, the gap between germline ends came to 15 bases. CDR1 is MNHNS, CDR2 SASEGT, per germline. The CDR3 sequence is 16 residues long. Here the CDR3 DNA reads TGTGCCAGCAGTGCTGACGCGGGGGGGACTGGAAACACCATATATTTT. Amino acid sequence: CASSADAGGTGNTIYF.